This T cell receptor (beta chain) emerged from a study of cytomegalovirus exposure and HLA in healthy donors. Study context: The roughly 120 validation repertoires were reported in a later analysis to have been generated on the same platform as the 666 first-cohort repertoires. Overall study findings and caveats: With high specificity and sensitivity, the classifier reportedly diagnosed cytomegalovirus status. That first-cohort TCR clusters tended to co-occur in the 120 or so validation repertoires was found in a later analysis.

The donors were members of the validation cohort, which comprised 120 subjects and was separate from the first cohort of some 680 subjects. Produced via immunoSEQ multiplex PCR; TCRdb's table is partial and in-frame only. This sample has more than 250,000 clones; about 85% occur once, and the top ten carry approximately 1.2%. About this clone itself: The antigen is undetermined.

The junction had 4 bases not matched to a gene; V was cut back by 6 bases and J by 0 bases. CDR3 length: 15 residues. CDR1 and CDR2 from the germline V gene are SGHRS and YFSETQ. The sequence was collected from a woman in her 30s in good health and CMV-seropositive. The sequencing input was PBMCs. The chain combines TRBV5-1 with TRBJ1-3; 9 bases line up with TRBD1. Here the CDR3 reads CASTLGQGSGNTIYF. In nucleotides, the CDR3 is TGCGCCAGCACTTTGGGACAGGGCTCTGGAAACACCATATATTTT.